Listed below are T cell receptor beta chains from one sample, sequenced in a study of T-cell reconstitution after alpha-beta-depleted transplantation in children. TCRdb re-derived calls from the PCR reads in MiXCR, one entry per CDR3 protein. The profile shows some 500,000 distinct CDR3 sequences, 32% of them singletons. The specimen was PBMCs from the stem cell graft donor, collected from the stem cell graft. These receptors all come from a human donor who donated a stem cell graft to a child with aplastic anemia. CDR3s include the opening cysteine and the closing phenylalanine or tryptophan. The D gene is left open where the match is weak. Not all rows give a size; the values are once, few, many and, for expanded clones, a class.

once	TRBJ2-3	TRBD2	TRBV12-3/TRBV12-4	TGTGCCAGCAGACCCCGGGAGCGGGAGGCCCTCACAGATACGCAGTATTTT	CASRPREREALTDTQYF
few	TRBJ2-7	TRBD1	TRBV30	TGTGCCTGGAGTTCCGGGACAGGGTACTACGAGCAGTACTTC	CAWSSGTGYYEQYF
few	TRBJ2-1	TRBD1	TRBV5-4	TGTGCCAGCAGCTTGCGACAGGGGGCTAACAATGAGCAGTTCTTC	CASSLRQGANNEQFF
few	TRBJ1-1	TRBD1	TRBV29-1	TGCAGCGTGAAAACAGGGGGAGGCACTGAAGCTTTCTTT	CSVKTGGGTEAFF
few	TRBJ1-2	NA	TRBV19	TGTGCCAGTAGTCTGGATGGGAGCTATGGCTACACCTTC	CASSLDGSYGYTF
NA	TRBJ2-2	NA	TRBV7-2	TGTGCCAGCAGCCAGGGACCTGCGAACACCGGGGAGCTGTTTTTT	CASSQGPANTGELFF
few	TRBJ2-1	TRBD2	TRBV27	TGTGCCAGCAGTTTGGTAGTGGGACTAGGATACAATGAGCAGTTCTTC	CASSLVVGLGYNEQFF
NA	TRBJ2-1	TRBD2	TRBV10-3	TGTGCCATCAGTGAGGGGGTAGGTAGCGGGAGAAAGAATGAGCAGTTCTTC	CAISEGVGSGRKNEQFF
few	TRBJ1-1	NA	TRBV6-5	TGTGCCAGCAGTTACCCTTCGACAGGGAACACTGAAGCTTTCTTT	CASSYPSTGNTEAFF
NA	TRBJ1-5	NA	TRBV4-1	TGCGCCAGCAGCCAAGTCTTGGTGAATTACAATCAGCCCCAGCATTTT	CASSQVLVNYNQPQHF
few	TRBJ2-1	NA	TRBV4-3	TGCGCCAGCAGCCAAGATGCTGTGAGCAACAATGAGCAGTTCTTC	CASSQDAVSNNEQFF
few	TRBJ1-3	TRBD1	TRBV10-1	TGCGCCAGCAGGTTGGACAGGGGGCTGTGCTCTGGAAACACCATATATTTT	CASRLDRGLCSGNTIYF
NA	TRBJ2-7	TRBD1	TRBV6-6	TGTGCCAGCCACCGACAGGGGAGCGAGCAGTACTTC	CASHRQGSEQYF
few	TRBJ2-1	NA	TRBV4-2	TGTGCCAGCAGCCCGGTGGGAGAGGAGCAGTTCTTC	CASSPVGEEQFF
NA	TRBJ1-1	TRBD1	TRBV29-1	TGCAGCGTTGGGAGGACAGGACCGAACACTGAAGCTTTCTTT	CSVGRTGPNTEAFF
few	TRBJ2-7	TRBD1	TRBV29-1	TGCAGCGCCAAGATGACAGGGACCGAGCAGTACTTC	CSAKMTGTEQYF
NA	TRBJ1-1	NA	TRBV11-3	TGTGCCAGCAGCTTAGAGGGGAGCGCTGAAGCTTTCTTT	CASSLEGSAEAFF
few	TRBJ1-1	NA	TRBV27	TGTGCCAGCAGGCATAACACTGAAGCTTTCTTT	CASRHNTEAFF
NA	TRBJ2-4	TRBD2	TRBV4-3	TGCGCCAGCAGCCAAGCGGCTAGCGGGAGTCCAGGTTACTTC	CASSQAASGSPGYF
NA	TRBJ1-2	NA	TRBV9	TGTGCCAGCAGCGTAATGGCAGGGAATGGCTACACCTTC	CASSVMAGNGYTF
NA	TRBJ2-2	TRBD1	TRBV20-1	TGCAGTGCTAGAGTTTGGGCGCAGGGGGTCGGCACCGGGGAGCTGTTTTTT	CSARVWAQGVGTGELFF
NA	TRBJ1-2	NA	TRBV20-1	TGCAGTGGACAAATGCTACCCACTGGCTACACCTTC	CSGQMLPTGYTF
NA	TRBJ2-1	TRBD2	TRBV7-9	TGTGCCAGCAGTCCAGCGGGAGCGGCCTACAATGAGCAGTTCTTC	CASSPAGAAYNEQFF
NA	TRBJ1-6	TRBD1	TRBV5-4	TGTGCCAGCACCGAAGGGGGCTTAGGGTCACCCCTCCACTTT	CASTEGGLGSPLHF
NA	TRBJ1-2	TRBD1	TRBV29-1	TGCAGCGTTGAAGATCTGGGGACAGGGGACTATGGCTACACCTTC	CSVEDLGTGDYGYTF
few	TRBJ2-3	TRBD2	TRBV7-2	TGTGCCAGCAGGCGAAGAAGCGGGGCTAGCACAGATACGCAGTATTTT	CASRRRSGASTDTQYF
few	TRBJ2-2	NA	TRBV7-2	TGTGCCAGCAGCTTAGTGGCGGGCACGAACACCGGGGAGCTGTTTTTT	CASSLVAGTNTGELFF
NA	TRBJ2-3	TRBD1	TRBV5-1	TGCGCCAGCAGCTTGTGGGGACAGGGGCCAGATACGCAGTATTTT	CASSLWGQGPDTQYF
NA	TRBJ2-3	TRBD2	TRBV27	TGTGCCAGCAGTCACCCTCGGGGGGGCACAGATACGCAGTATTTT	CASSHPRGGTDTQYF
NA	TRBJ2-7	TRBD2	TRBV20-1	TGCAGTGCTGATAGCGGGCCGCGCTCCTACGAGCAGTACTTC	CSADSGPRSYEQYF
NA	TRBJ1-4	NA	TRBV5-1	TGCGCCAGCAGCTTGGGCGACGGGGCAACTAATGAAAAACTGTTTTTT	CASSLGDGATNEKLFF
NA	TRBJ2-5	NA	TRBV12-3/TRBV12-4	TGTGCCAGCAGTTTTTACAGGGACGACCAAGAGACCCAGTACTTC	CASSFYRDDQETQYF
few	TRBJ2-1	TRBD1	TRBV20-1	TGCAGTGCTGGTACAGGGGACAATGAGCAGTTCTTC	CSAGTGDNEQFF
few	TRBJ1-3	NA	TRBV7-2	TGTGCCAGCAGCTTAGGAGGGGCGAGGTCTGGAAACACCATATATTTT	CASSLGGARSGNTIYF
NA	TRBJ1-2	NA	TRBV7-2	TGTGCCAGCAGCTTAGAGAGGGGATCTAACTATGGCTACACCTTC	CASSLERGSNYGYTF
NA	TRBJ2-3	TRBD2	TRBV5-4	TGTGCCAGCAGCTCCGGGACTAGCGAGGCAGATACGCAGTATTTT	CASSSGTSEADTQYF
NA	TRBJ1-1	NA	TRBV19	TGTGCCAGTAGTATAATCAAGGGGGTGGCCCGAAACACTGAAGCTTTCTTT	CASSIIKGVARNTEAFF
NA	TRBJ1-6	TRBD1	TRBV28	TGTGCCAGCAGGGACAGGGAGCATTCACCCCTCCACTTT	CASRDREHSPLHF
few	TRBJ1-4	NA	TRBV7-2	TGTGCCAGCAGTCCCGACTGGGGCGAAAAACTGTTTTTT	CASSPDWGEKLFF
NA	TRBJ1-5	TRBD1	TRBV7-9	TGTGCCAGCAGCTTTGGACAGGTCGGGAATCAGCCCCAGCATTTT	CASSFGQVGNQPQHF
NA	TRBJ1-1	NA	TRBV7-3	TGTGCCAGCAGCTCCAGTGAAAAGGGTCGGGTCACTGAAGCTTTCTTT	CASSSSEKGRVTEAFF
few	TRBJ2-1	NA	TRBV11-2	TGTGCCAGCAGCCCGCTTTCCGGGATAAGATCTTATGAGCAGTTCTTC	CASSPLSGIRSYEQFF